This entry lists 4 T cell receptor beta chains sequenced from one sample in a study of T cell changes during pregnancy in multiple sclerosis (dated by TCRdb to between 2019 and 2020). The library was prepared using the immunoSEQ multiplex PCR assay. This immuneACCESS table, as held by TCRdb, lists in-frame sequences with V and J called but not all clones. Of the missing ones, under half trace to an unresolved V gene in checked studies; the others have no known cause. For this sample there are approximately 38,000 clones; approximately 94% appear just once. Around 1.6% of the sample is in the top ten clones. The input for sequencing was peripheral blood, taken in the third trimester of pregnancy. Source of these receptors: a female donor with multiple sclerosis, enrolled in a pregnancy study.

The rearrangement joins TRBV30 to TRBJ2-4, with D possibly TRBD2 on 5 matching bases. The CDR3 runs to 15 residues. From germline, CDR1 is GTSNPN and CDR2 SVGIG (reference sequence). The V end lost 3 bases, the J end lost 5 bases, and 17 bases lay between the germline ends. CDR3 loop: CAWSPSGLLQNIQYF. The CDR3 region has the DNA TGTGCCTGGAGCCCATCCGGACTCTTACAAAACATTCAGTACTTC.

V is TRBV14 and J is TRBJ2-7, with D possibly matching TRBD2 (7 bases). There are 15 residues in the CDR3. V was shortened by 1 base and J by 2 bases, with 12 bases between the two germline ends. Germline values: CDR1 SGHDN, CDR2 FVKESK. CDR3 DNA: TGTGCCAGCAGCCAAGTCCGGGGGGCCGCCTACGAGCAGTACTTC. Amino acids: CASSQVRGAAYEQYF.

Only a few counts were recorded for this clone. The CDR3 region has the DNA TGTGCCAGCAGCTTATCGAGCGGGGGGCCGGCGGGGACCCAGTACTTC. It yields the protein CASSLSSGGPAGTQYF. The chain joins TRBV7-3 to TRBJ2-5, with TRBD2 identical over 9 bases. Germline values: CDR1 SGHTA, CDR2 FQGTGA. This CDR3 comprises 16 residues. The V segment lost 2 bases and the J segment 7 bases; nucleotides outside the gene matches: 11.

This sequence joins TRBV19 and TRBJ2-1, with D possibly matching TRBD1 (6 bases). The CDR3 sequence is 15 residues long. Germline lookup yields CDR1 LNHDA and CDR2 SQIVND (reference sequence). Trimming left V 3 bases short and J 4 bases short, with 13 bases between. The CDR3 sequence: CASSISGASYNEQFF. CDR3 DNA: TGTGCCAGTAGTATTTCAGGGGCCTCGTACAATGAGCAGTTCTTC.